The T cell receptor (beta chain) under discussion was sequenced for a study of metastatic and nonmetastatic thyroid tumors. For the study at large: Repertoire data that came from the blood and tumor or nodule tissue of malignant and benign thyroid patients were compared. Study outcomes and limitations: Significantly higher TCR beta diversity was reportedly seen in malignant thyroid tumors than benign nodules, in blood and tumor.

Study processing details: Across clinicopathological groups, CDR3 differences served as the basis for building a distant-metastasis classifier for papillary thyroid cancer. Via MiXCR, TCRdb re-called the PCR reads. The V and J calls follow TCRdb's processing rather than the paper's. This table has more than 15,000 clones, 31% appearing once. This clone has a count of ten or more. Its antigen remains unknown. An end of the junction does not agree with germline; a read error may underlie this. No patient received treatment before thyroid surgery. This CDR3 spans 15 amino acids. Germline V gene lookup returns CDR1 MNHEY and CDR2 SVGAGI.

The clonotype comes from a female donor with papillary thyroid cancer or a benign thyroid nodule (not recorded which). Some clones in this sample may be carry-over from other donors' samples. The sample consisted of blood. The rearrangement joins TRBV6-5 to TRBJ2-5; a weak D match, TRBD1 (6 bases). In nucleotides, the CDR3 is TGCGCCAGCAGTTACTCACCAACGGGACATCAGACCCAGTACTTC. Protein: CASSYSPTGHQTQYF.